A selection of T cell receptor beta chains follows, all from one sample in a study of CD8+CD57+ T cells in acquired aplastic anemia. One entry per CDR3 protein results from TCRdb running MiXCR on the reads. Among hundreds of thousands of distinct CDR3 sequences listed, roughly 68% were seen once. Sequenced sample: sorted CD4+, CD8+, or CD8+CD57+ T cells (not recorded which) from PBMCs. The source is a human donor in good health, serving as a control. CDR3s include the opening cysteine and the closing phenylalanine or tryptophan. The D gene is left open where the match is weak. Not all rows give a size; the values are once, few, many and, for expanded clones, a class.

TRBD1	TRBV7-2	NA	TRBJ2-7	TGTGCAAGCAGCAAGACAGGGGGCTCGGGGGCCAACGACTTC	CASSKTGGSGANDF
NA	TRBV20-1	NA	TRBJ1-2	TGCAGTGTTAGGGGGTATCAGTATGGCTACACCTTC	CSVRGYQYGYTF
TRBD2	TRBV5-1	NA	TRBJ2-1	TGTGCCAGCAGCTCGGCAGCGGGGTCGATCTTC	CASSSAAGSIF
TRBD2	TRBV10-1	NA	TRBJ2-1	TGCGCCAGCAGTGAACGACTAGCGGTGAACAATGAGCAGTTCTTC	CASSERLAVNNEQFF
TRBD1	TRBV5-4	once	TRBJ1-2	TGTGCCAGCAGCAGCCGGGACAGAAACTATGGCTACACCTTC	CASSSRDRNYGYTF
TRBD2	TRBV6-6	NA	TRBJ2-2	TGTGCCAGCAGTTATAATAGCGGGAGATACACCGGGGAGCTGTTTTTT	CASSYNSGRYTGELFF
NA	TRBV9	many	TRBJ1-3	TGTGCCAGCAGCGTAGGGTCGACGGGCTCGGGAACCACCATATATTTT	CASSVGSTGSGTTIYF
TRBD2	TRBV6-6	NA	TRBJ2-3	TGTGCCAGCAGTAGCGGGGGGGCGCTAGATACGCAGTATTTT	CASSSGGALDTQYF
NA	TRBV5-1	NA	TRBJ1-5	TGTGCCAGCAGCGTAGCAGGGTCCGGGGATCAGCCCCAGCATTTT	CASSVAGSGDQPQHF
NA	TRBV2	NA	TRBJ1-3	TGTGCCAGCAGCCGGAGCTCTGGAAACACCATATATTTT	CASSRSSGNTIYF
NA	TRBV14	NA	TRBJ2-1	TGTGCCAGCAGCGTAGTTCGGGCTAGCACTGAAGCTTATGAGCAGTTCTTC	CASSVVRASTEAYEQFF
TRBD1	TRBV12-3/TRBV12-4	NA	TRBJ2-3	TGTGCCAGCAGAGGGACAGGGGATACTAGGCAGGGATTT	CASRGTGDTRQGF
NA	TRBV10-3	NA	TRBJ1-6	TGTGCCATCAGGGCCGGGACGGATAATTCACCCCTCCACTTT	CAIRAGTDNSPLHF
NA	TRBV20-1	NA	TRBJ2-7	TGCAGTGCTGATATAGGACGGGGGATACCCTACGAGCAGTACTTC	CSADIGRGIPYEQYF
NA	TRBV6-1	NA	TRBJ1-2	TGTGCCAGCAGTTACTCGTTGATGGGGGAGGGCTACACCTTC	CASSYSLMGEGYTF
TRBD1	TRBV29-1	NA	TRBJ2-7	TGCAGCGTTGAAGGAACTCGTAAAACCGGGACAGGGAAAGGCTACGAGCAGTACTTC	CSVEGTRKTGTGKGYEQYF
NA	TRBV7-9	NA	TRBJ2-7	TGTGCCAGCAGGAAACAGGGAACACTGAAGCTTTCCTTC	CASRKQGTLKLSF
NA	TRBV7-2	NA	TRBJ2-3	TGTGCCAGCAGCATACCAGGGCACGGCGCCGAAACGCAGTATTTT	CASSIPGHGAETQYF
NA	TRBV7-2	many	TRBJ1-1	TGTGCCAGCATTTATGTTCCCCGTTCGAACACTGAAGCTTTCTTT	CASIYVPRSNTEAFF
TRBD1	TRBV2	NA	TRBJ2-6	TGTGCCAGCACCTTGGACAGGGCTGGGGCCAACGTCCTGACTTTC	CASTLDRAGANVLTF
TRBD1	TRBV12-3/TRBV12-4	NA	TRBJ1-1	TGTGCCAGCAGTTTCGGACAGGGGCCTAACTTCCTGACTGAAGCTTTCTTT	CASSFGQGPNFLTEAFF
TRBD1	TRBV25-1	NA	TRBJ2-2	TGTGCCAGCAGACGGGACAGCCACACCGGGGCGCTGTATTTT	CASRRDSHTGALYF
NA	TRBV29-1	NA	TRBJ1-1	TGCAGCGTTGGGAAGGGAGTGAACACTGAAGCTTTCTTT	CSVGKGVNTEAFF
TRBD1	TRBV5-8	many	TRBJ2-1	TGTGCCAGCAGCCCACAGGGACAGTACAATGAGCAGTTCTTC	CASSPQGQYNEQFF
NA	TRBV29-1	NA	TRBJ2-7	TGCAGCGCGTCCGCCCGAGCGGGTGCTTACGAGCAGTACTTC	CSASARAGAYEQYF
NA	TRBV7-4	NA	TRBJ1-2	TGTGCCAGCATAGGCTCGGGAGAGGGTTATGGCTACACCTTC	CASIGSGEGYGYTF
TRBD1	TRBV10-3	medium-sized	TRBJ1-2	TGTGCCATCAGTGGAACGGGACAGGGGGCTGGCTACACCTTC	CAISGTGQGAGYTF
NA	TRBV5-5	NA	TRBJ1-6	TGTGCCAGCGGATCGACAGACTTGTTCTCACCCCTCCACTTT	CASGSTDLFSPLHF
NA	TRBV7-9	NA	TRBJ1-5	TGTGCCAGCAGTAGTACCGGGCCTGGGGCCAACGTCCTGCATTTT	CASSSTGPGANVLHF
NA	TRBV7-7	NA	TRBJ2-7	TGTGCTAGCAGCTTCTGGTGTCTCGGGCACGAGCAGTACTTC	CASSFWCLGHEQYF
NA	TRBV7-2	NA	TRBJ2-7	TGTGCCAGCAGTCAGGCCCCATTCCTAGGCGAGCAGTACTTC	CASSQAPFLGEQYF
TRBD1	TRBV12-3/TRBV12-4	NA	TRBJ1-1	TGTGCCAGCAGTTTTCGGACAGGGGGCTCGGCTGAAGCTTTCTTT	CASSFRTGGSAEAFF
TRBD2	TRBV5-1	NA	TRBJ2-2	TGCGCCAGCAGCGTAGCGGGGGGGCGTCTCGGGGAGCTGTTTTTT	CASSVAGGRLGELFF
NA	TRBV6-4	NA	TRBJ1-1	TGTGCCAGCATTATTAGCCTGGGAGGCACTGAAGCTTTCTTT	CASIISLGGTEAFF
NA	TRBV7-2	many	TRBJ1-2	TGTGCCAGCAGCTTAGAAGGCGCCAGCTATGGCTACACCTTC	CASSLEGASYGYTF
NA	TRBV19	many	TRBJ2-3	TGTGCCAGTAGGCTTAGTGCTAGCACAGATACGCAGTATTTT	CASRLSASTDTQYF
NA	TRBV20-1	NA	TRBJ1-5	TGCAGTGCTGGAAGAAAGGGAGAACAGCCCCAGCATTTT	CSAGRKGEQPQHF
NA	TRBV19	NA	TRBJ1-2	TGTGCCAGTAGTAGAGGATCGCAGTACTATGGCTACACCTTC	CASSRGSQYYGYTF
NA	TRBV2	NA	TRBJ1-2	TGTGCCAGCAGACCTTTAAGGGCGAACTATGAGTACACCTTC	CASRPLRANYEYTF
NA	TRBV20-1	NA	TRBJ1-3	TGCAGTGCACTGGTTACAGGCGCGTCAAACACCATATATTTT	CSALVTGASNTIYF
TRBD2	TRBV5-5	NA	TRBJ2-5	TGTGCCAGCAGCCTCGCGGGGGCCCAGTACTTC	CASSLAGAQYF
NA	TRBV10-1	NA	TRBJ1-3	TGTGCCAGCAATACTGGGGATACGGGGGCTGGAAACACCATATATTTT	CASNTGDTGAGNTIYF
TRBD1	TRBV19	few	TRBJ1-3	TGTGCCAGTAGCAAGACAGGGACGGGAAACACCATATATTTT	CASSKTGTGNTIYF
TRBD1	TRBV7-2	NA	TRBJ2-5	TGTGCCAGCAGCTTGGAGGCAGGGGGCTACACCGGGGTCGGGGAGACCCAGTACTTC	CASSLEAGGYTGVGETQYF
TRBD1	TRBV6-1	many	TRBJ2-7	TGTGCCAGTTTCCGACAGGGCCTCTCCTACGAGCAGTACTTC	CASFRQGLSYEQYF
NA	TRBV12-3/TRBV12-4	NA	TRBJ1-5	TGTGCCAGCAGTTTAGAGGTGGCATCGCCCCAGCCCCAGCATTTT	CASSLEVASPQPQHF
NA	TRBV15	NA	TRBJ1-1	TGTGCCAGCAGCCGAGTTAGCATGAACACTGAAGCTTTCTTT	CASSRVSMNTEAFF
NA	TRBV25-1	many	TRBJ1-4	TGTGCCAGCAGTGAATATGGGGCAGGGGACACTTCTAAAGAAAAACTGTTTTTT	CASSEYGAGDTSKEKLFF
NA	TRBV20-1	many	TRBJ1-1	TGCAGTGCTAGAGATGATAGGGAACTCAATGAAGCTTTCTTT	CSARDDRELNEAFF
TRBD2	TRBV29-1	NA	TRBJ2-7	TGCAGCGCCCGGCGGGGGAACGACCTCGAGCAGTACTTC	CSARRGNDLEQYF
TRBD1	TRBV30	few	TRBJ1-5	TGTGCCTGGAGCGTCGGGACAGTCAATCAGCCCCAGCATTTT	CAWSVGTVNQPQHF
NA	TRBV19	NA	TRBJ2-3	TGTGCCACCAGGGTTAGCCGCACAGATACGCAGTATTTT	CATRVSRTDTQYF
NA	TRBV5-1	NA	TRBJ1-1	TGCGCCAGCAGCTCAGGACATCGGGACACAGCTTTCTTT	CASSSGHRDTAFF
NA	TRBV20-1	NA	TRBJ1-2	TGCAGTGCCAGCCAGAGCGCGGTCTCTTGCTACACCTTC	CSASQSAVSCYTF